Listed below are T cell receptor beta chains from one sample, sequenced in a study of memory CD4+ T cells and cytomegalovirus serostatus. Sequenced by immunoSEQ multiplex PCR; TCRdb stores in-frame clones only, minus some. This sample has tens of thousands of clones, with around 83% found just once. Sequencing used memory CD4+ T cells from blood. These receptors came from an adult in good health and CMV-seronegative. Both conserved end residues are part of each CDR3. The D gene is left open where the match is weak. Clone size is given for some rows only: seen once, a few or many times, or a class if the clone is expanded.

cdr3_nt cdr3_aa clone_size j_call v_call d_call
TGTGCCAGCAGCTGGGGGGGACAGAACAATGAGCAGTTCTTC CASSWGGQNNEQFF - TRBJ2-1 TRBV11-3 -
TGTGCCAGCAGTCCTAGCGGGACAGTGGTTGGCACTGAAGCTTTCTTT CASSPSGTVVGTEAFF once TRBJ1-1 TRBV6-6 TRBD1
TGTGCCAGCTCACCACAGAGGACAGGCGAGACCCAGTACTTC CASSPQRTGETQYF - TRBJ2-5 TRBV18 TRBD1
TGTGCCTGGAGTGTACTAGCGGGAGGGCGAGGCGGGGAGCTGTTTTTT CAWSVLAGGRGGELFF - TRBJ2-2 TRBV30 TRBD2
TGCGCCAGCAGCTTGGGGCGACTAGAGAGGTTAAACGAGCAGTACTTC CASSLGRLERLNEQYF - TRBJ2-7 TRBV5-1 -
TGTGCCAGCAATCCCTGGGGGGGCGGCACAGATACGCAGTATTTT CASNPWGGGTDTQYF - TRBJ2-3 TRBV28 -
TGTGCCAGTAGTATCGGAACTGGACAGGGCGACGAGCAGTACTTC CASSIGTGQGDEQYF - TRBJ2-7 TRBV19 TRBD1
TGTGCCAGCAGCTTGACTAGCGGGAGTTATACGCAGTATTTT CASSLTSGSYTQYF few TRBJ2-3 TRBV5-6 TRBD2
TGTGCCATCAGCCCAGGGGGGGGGTGGACAGATACGCAGTATTTT CAISPGGGWTDTQYF - TRBJ2-3 TRBV10-3 -
TGTGCCAGCAGCCTGGTGGGGGCTCGGAGGACCGGGGAGCTGTTTTTT CASSLVGARRTGELFF once TRBJ2-2 TRBV5-8 -
TGTGCCAGCAGTCCACTATCTCGATCCGGGACCTCGTCCTACGAGCAGTACTTC CASSPLSRSGTSSYEQYF once TRBJ2-7 TRBV11-2 -
TGCGCCAGCAGTGAGAGGACCGACTTCGCCGCAACTAATGAAAAACTGTTTTTT CASSERTDFAATNEKLFF - TRBJ1-4 TRBV10-1 -
TGTGCTAGTGGCATTCCAGGGGGTGAAGCTTTCTTT CASGIPGGEAFF - TRBJ1-1 TRBV12-5 TRBD1
TGTGCCAGCAGCTTGAACACAGATACGCAGTATTTT CASSLNTDTQYF - TRBJ2-3 TRBV5-8 -
TGTGCCACAGGGGCCGGAGGAAACACCATATATTTT CATGAGGNTIYF - TRBJ1-3 TRBV5-4 -
TGTGCCAGCAGCCAGCGTAGGGGTATGAACACTGAAGCTTTCTTT CASSQRRGMNTEAFF - TRBJ1-1 TRBV2 -
TGTGCCTGGCGGACCGGAAGCTCCTATAATTCACCCCTCCACTTT CAWRTGSSYNSPLHF - TRBJ1-6 TRBV30 -
TGTGCCAGCCAGATAGACAAAAACTATGGCTACACCTTC CASQIDKNYGYTF - TRBJ1-2 TRBV18 -
TGCGCCAGCAGCCAAGTGGTATCCGGTAACGAGCAGTACTTC CASSQVVSGNEQYF - TRBJ2-7 TRBV4-1 -
TGTGCCATCAGTGACCCGCTGGGAGGGGGCAGGAGAACTGAAGCTTTCTTT CAISDPLGGGRRTEAFF few TRBJ1-1 TRBV10-3 TRBD1
TGCGCCAGCAGCCAAGGACGAAGTCCCGGCTCCGGGGGGGACTATGGCTACACCTTC CASSQGRSPGSGGDYGYTF - TRBJ1-2 TRBV4-1 -
TGTGCCAGCAGCTCAACCGGGACTAGCGGGAGAGCCTACAATGAGCAGTTCTTC CASSSTGTSGRAYNEQFF - TRBJ2-1 TRBV7-3 TRBD2
TGTGCCAGCAGCGTTATACAGGGTCCCCAAGAGACCCAGTACTTC CASSVIQGPQETQYF - TRBJ2-5 TRBV7-2 -
TGCGCCAGCAGCGCGGCCGGGACTAGGGCCCTGGAAGCCCAGTACTTC CASSAAGTRALEAQYF - TRBJ2-5 TRBV5-1 TRBD2
TGTGCCAGCAGATCGACAGGGTACACTGAAGCTTTCTTT CASRSTGYTEAFF - TRBJ1-1 TRBV11-1 TRBD1
TGTGCCAGCAGAGCACAGGGTATGAACACTGAAGCTTTCTTT CASRAQGMNTEAFF - TRBJ1-1 TRBV27 -
TGTGCCAGTAGTCCTCGTGGGACAGGCAATCAGCCCCAGCATTTT CASSPRGTGNQPQHF - TRBJ1-5 TRBV19 TRBD1
TGTGCCAGTAGTATACGACAGGGGTCTAATGAAAAACTGTTTTTT CASSIRQGSNEKLFF - TRBJ1-4 TRBV19 TRBD1
TGTGCCAGCAGCGCCGGGACAGGGGGTGCAGATACGCAGTATTTT CASSAGTGGADTQYF few TRBJ2-3 TRBV7-7 TRBD1
TGTGCCAGCAGCTCCGGACAGGGTGGTGAGCAGTACTTC CASSSGQGGEQYF - TRBJ2-7 TRBV11-3 TRBD1
TGTGCCTGGACCCGACAAAGGACAGGGCTCGCCAAAAACATTCAGTACTTC CAWTRQRTGLAKNIQYF - TRBJ2-4 TRBV30 TRBD1
TGTGCCAGCAGCTTGGCGCCTCGGGGGTCCTACGAGCAGTACTTC CASSLAPRGSYEQYF - TRBJ2-7 TRBV5-6 -
TGTGCCAGCAGTGCGGCGGGCCACAGCACAGATACGCAGTATTTT CASSAAGHSTDTQYF - TRBJ2-3 TRBV6-4 -
TGTGCCAGCAGTTTATGGGGGAATGAGCAGTTCTTC CASSLWGNEQFF - TRBJ2-1 TRBV28 -
TGTGCCAGCACCCGATTCCAGCGGGGGGGTGAGACCCAGTACTTC CASTRFQRGGETQYF - TRBJ2-5 TRBV7-6 TRBD2
TGTGCAAGTCGCCCCTCGAGCCGGGACAAACCATCCAATGAGCAGTTCTTC CASRPSSRDKPSNEQFF - TRBJ2-1 TRBV12-2 -
TGCGCCAGCAGCCCGGGCCGGGACCGAGATTACGAGCAGTACTTC CASSPGRDRDYEQYF - TRBJ2-7 TRBV5-1 -
TGCGCCAGCAGCTTCGGGACAGGGGGCCATGACACAGATACGCAGTATTTT CASSFGTGGHDTDTQYF once TRBJ2-3 TRBV5-1 TRBD1
TGTGCCAGCAGCATCTGGGGACTAGCGGCACTAGGCGACTCCTACGAGCAGTACTTC CASSIWGLAALGDSYEQYF - TRBJ2-7 TRBV4-2 TRBD2
TGTGCCAGCAGCCAAGGGGAGCTCAGCGGGAGTCGCTACGAGCAGTACTTC CASSQGELSGSRYEQYF - TRBJ2-7 TRBV14 TRBD2
TGTGCCAGCAGGGCGGGACAGGTGGCAGATACGCAGTATTTT CASRAGQVADTQYF - TRBJ2-3 TRBV2 TRBD1
TGTGCCAGCAGTTACCCTAGCGGGGGGGGCACAGATACGCAGTATTTT CASSYPSGGGTDTQYF - TRBJ2-3 TRBV6-6 TRBD2
TGTGCCACCAGCAACGGACAGGGCAGCACAGATACGCAGTATTTT CATSNGQGSTDTQYF - TRBJ2-3 TRBV15 TRBD1
TGTGCCAGCAGTTTTTCCCGGGGGGGGAACGAAAAACTGTTTTTT CASSFSRGGNEKLFF once TRBJ1-4 TRBV7-6 -